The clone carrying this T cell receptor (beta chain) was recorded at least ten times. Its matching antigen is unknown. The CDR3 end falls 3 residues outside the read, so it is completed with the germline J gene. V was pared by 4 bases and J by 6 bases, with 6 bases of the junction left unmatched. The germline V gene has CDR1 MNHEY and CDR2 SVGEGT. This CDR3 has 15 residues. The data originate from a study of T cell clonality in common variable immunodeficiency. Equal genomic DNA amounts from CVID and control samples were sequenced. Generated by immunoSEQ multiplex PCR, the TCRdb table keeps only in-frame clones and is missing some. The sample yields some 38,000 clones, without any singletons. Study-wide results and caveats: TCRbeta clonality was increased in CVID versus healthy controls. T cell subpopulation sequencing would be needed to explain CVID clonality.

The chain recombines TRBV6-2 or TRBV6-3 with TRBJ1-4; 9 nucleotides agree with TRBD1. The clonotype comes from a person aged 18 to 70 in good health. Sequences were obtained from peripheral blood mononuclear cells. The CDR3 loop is CASSSTRTGDEKLFF. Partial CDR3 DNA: TGTGCCAGCAGTTCAACTAGGACAGGGGATGAAAAA.